The next 9 T cell receptor beta chains were all read from a single sample in a study of monozygotic twins with inflammatory bowel disease. TCRdb re-called the 5' RACE reads and shows each CDR3 protein once, DNA omitted. Its table records under 200,000 distinct CDR3 sequences. The sample consisted of blood. These receptors came from a human donor with ulcerative colitis or Crohn's disease, or a healthy co-twin of an affected twin (not recorded which).

V is TRBV13 and J is TRBJ2-1; there is no DNA to check the TCRdb D call of TRBD1. The germline CDR1 and CDR2 sequences are PRHDT and FYEKMQ (reference sequence). The CDR3 has 14 residues. The CDR3: CASSPEQTDREQFF.

This sequence joins TRBV7-9 and TRBJ2-2; TCRdb selects TRBD1, and the lack of DNA leaves this call unchecked. The germline V gene encodes CDR1 SEHNR and CDR2 FQNEAQ (reference sequence). The CDR3 consists of 16 residues. The CDR3 loop is CASSPPRQAAPGELFF.

The rearrangement joins TRBV7-2 to TRBJ2-3; the D gene TCRdb calls, TRBD2, cannot be checked with no DNA. This CDR3 comprises 15 residues. The germline V gene has CDR1 SGHTA and CDR2 FQGNSA. CDR3: CASSSTSGRADTQYF.

The chain uses TRBV7-7 and TRBJ2-5; TCRdb's D call of TRBD1 is untestable without DNA. The germline V gene has CDR1 SSHAT and CDR2 FNYEAQ (reference sequence). The CDR3 sequence is 15 residues long. CDR3 residues: CASSPDRGGQETQYF.

V usage is TRBV28 and J usage is TRBJ2-7; TCRdb's D call of TRBD2 is untestable without DNA. Germline CDR1 MDHEN, CDR2 SYDVKM. The CDR3 is 16 residues long. CDR3 protein: CASSSLAGGLLYEQYF. Together with reference TRBV28 and TRBJ2-7, the CDR3 gives the full variable domain: DVKVTQSSRYLVKRTGEKVFLECVQDMDHENMFWYRQDPGLGLRLIYFSYDVKMKEKGDIPEGYSVSREKKERFSLILESASTNQTSMYLCASSSLAGGLLYEQYFGPGTRLTVT.

The V call is TRBV28, the J call TRBJ2-7. The V gene's germline CDR1 is MDHEN and CDR2 SYDVKM. This CDR3 is 12 amino acids long. CDR3 in amino acids: CASSLRPNEQYF.

The chain links TRBV3-1 to TRBJ2-3; TCRdb lists TRBD2, though no DNA is available to test this call. The CDR3 extends over 15 amino acids. Looked up from germline, CDR1 is LGHDT and CDR2 is YNNKEL (reference sequence). The CDR3 sequence is CASSQGLGSSDTQYF.

This sequence joins TRBV20-1 and TRBJ1-5. This CDR3 spans 12 amino acids. Per germline, CDR1 DFQATT and CDR2 SNEGSKA (reference sequence). CDR3 sequence: CSASGRNQPQHF.

The chain has TRBV24-1 and TRBJ2-3; the D call of TRBD1 rests on TCRdb alone, since no DNA is present to check it. The CDR3 has 15 residues. Germline assignment: CDR1 KGHDR and CDR2 SFDVKD. CDR3 loop: CATSDRQGARDTQYF.